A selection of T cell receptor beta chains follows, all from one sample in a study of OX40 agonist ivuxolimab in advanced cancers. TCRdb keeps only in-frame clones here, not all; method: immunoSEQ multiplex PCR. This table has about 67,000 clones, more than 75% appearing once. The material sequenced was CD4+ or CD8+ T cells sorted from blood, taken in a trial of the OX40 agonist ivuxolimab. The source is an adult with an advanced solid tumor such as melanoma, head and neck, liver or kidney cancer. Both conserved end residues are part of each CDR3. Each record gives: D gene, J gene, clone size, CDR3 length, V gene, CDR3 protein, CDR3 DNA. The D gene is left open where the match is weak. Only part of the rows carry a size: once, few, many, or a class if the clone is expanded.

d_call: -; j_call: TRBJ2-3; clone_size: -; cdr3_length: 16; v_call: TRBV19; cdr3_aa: CASSISERSFGDTQYF; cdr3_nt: TGTGCCAGTAGTATATCGGAGAGGTCCTTTGGAGATACGCAGTATTTT
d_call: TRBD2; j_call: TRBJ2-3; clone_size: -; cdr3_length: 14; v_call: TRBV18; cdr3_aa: CASSASGATDTQYF; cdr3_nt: TGTGCCAGCTCGGCTAGCGGGGCCACAGATACGCAGTATTTT
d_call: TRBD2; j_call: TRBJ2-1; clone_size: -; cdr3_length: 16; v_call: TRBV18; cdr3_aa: CASSPIPAGGAGEQFF; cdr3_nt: TGTGCCAGCTCACCAATTCCAGCGGGGGGTGCGGGTGAGCAGTTCTTC
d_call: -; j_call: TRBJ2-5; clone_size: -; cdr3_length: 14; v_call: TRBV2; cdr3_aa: CASSEFGGRETQYF; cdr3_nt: TGTGCCAGCAGTGAATTTGGGGGCAGAGAGACCCAGTACTTC
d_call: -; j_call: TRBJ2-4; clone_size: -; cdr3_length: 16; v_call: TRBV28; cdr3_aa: CASSLREPGAKNIQYF; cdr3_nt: TGTGCCAGCAGTTTACGGGAGCCTGGGGCCAAAAACATTCAGTACTTC
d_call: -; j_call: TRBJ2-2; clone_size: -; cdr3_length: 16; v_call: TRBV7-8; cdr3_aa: CASSREPLGNTGELFF; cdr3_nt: TGTGCCAGCAGCCGTGAGCCTCTTGGGAACACCGGGGAGCTGTTTTTT
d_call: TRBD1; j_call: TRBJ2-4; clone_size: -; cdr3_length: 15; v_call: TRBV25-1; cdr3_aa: CASSPGTGWQNIQYF; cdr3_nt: TGTGCCAGCAGTCCCGGGACAGGGTGGCAAAACATTCAGTACTTC
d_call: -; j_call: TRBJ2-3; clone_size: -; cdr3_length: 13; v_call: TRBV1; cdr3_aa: CTSTRGNTDTQYF; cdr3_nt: TGCACCAGCACCCGGGGTAACACAGATACGCAGTATTTT
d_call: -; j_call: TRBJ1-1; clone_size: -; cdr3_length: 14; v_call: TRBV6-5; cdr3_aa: CASSYSIRSTEAFF; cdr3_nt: TGTGCCAGCAGTTACTCGATAAGGTCTACTGAAGCTTTCTTT
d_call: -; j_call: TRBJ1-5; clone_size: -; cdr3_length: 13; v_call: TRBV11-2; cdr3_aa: CASSLDQYQPQHF; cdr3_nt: TGTGCCAGCAGCTTAGATCAGTATCAGCCCCAGCATTTT
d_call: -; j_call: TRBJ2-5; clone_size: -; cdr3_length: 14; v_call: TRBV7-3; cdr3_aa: CASSSQGGLETQYF; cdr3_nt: TGTGCCAGCAGCTCCCAGGGTGGACTGGAGACCCAGTACTTC
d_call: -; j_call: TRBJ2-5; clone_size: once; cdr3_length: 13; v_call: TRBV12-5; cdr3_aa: CASGTGNQETQYF; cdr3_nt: TGTGCTAGTGGCACAGGGAACCAAGAGACCCAGTACTTC
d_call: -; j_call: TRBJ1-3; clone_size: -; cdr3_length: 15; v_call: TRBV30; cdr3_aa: CAWSAGWGSGNTIYF; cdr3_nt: TGTGCCTGGAGTGCAGGCTGGGGATCAGGAAACACCATATATTTT
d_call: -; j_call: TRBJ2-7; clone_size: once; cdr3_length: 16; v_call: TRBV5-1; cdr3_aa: CASSPNPTPSSYEQYF; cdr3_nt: TGCGCCAGCAGCCCAAACCCGACACCAAGCTCCTACGAGCAGTACTTC
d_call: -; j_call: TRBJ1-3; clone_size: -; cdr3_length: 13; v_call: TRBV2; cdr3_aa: CASSGGVGNTIYF; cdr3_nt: TGTGCCAGCAGTGGAGGGGTCGGAAACACCATATATTTT
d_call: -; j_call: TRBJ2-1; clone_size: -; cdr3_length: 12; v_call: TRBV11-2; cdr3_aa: CASRKGGNEQFF; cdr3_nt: TGTGCCAGCAGGAAAGGGGGGAATGAGCAGTTCTTC
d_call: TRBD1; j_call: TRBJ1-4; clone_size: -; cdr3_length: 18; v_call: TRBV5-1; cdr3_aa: CASSRDRTGGLANEKLFF; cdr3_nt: TGCGCCAGCAGCAGGGACCGGACAGGGGGCCTAGCTAATGAAAAACTGTTTTTT
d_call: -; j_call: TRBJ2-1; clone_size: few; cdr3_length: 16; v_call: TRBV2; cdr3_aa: CASSSLGGLSYNEQFF; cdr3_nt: TGTGCCAGCAGCTCGTTGGGGGGGCTTTCCTACAATGAGCAGTTCTTC
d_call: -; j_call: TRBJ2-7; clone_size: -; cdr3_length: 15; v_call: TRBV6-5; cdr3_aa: CASSRGAINSYEQYF; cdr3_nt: TGTGCCAGCAGTCGCGGGGCCATTAACTCCTACGAGCAGTACTTC
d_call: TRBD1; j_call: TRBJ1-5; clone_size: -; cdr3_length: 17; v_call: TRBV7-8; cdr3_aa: CASSLEGGQESNQPQHF; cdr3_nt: TGTGCCAGCAGCTTAGAGGGGGGACAGGAGAGCAATCAGCCCCAGCATTTT
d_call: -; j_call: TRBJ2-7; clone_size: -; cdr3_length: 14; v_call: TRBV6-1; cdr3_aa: CASSETVGANEQYF; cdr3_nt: TGTGCCAGCAGTGAAACGGTGGGGGCTAACGAGCAGTACTTC
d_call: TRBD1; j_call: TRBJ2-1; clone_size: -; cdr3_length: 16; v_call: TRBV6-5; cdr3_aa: CASSYTRGQGVNEQFF; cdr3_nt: TGTGCCAGCAGTTACACCCGTGGACAGGGTGTGAATGAGCAGTTCTTC
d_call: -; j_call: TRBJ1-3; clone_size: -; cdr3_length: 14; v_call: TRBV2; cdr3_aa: CASSESVFGNTIYF; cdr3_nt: TGTGCCAGCAGTGAGTCAGTATTTGGAAACACCATATATTTT
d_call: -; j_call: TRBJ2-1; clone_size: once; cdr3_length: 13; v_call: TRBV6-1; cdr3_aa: CASSKSLAGEQFF; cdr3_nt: TGTGCCAGCAGTAAGTCACTAGCAGGCGAGCAGTTCTTC
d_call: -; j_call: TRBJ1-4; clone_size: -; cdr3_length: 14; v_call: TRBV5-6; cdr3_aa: CASSLQEVGEKLFF; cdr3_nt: TGTGCCAGCAGCCTACAGGAGGTCGGTGAAAAACTGTTTTTT
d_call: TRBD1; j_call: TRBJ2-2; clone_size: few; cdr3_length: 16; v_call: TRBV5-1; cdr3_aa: CASTDAGQGDTGELFF; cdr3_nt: TGCGCCAGCACGGACGCGGGACAGGGGGACACCGGGGAGCTGTTTTTT
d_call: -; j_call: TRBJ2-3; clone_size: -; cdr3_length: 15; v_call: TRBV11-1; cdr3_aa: CASSFEGGGADTQYF; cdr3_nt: TGTGCCAGCAGCTTTGAGGGAGGTGGTGCAGATACGCAGTATTTT
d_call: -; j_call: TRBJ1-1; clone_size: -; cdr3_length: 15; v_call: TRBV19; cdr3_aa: CASSPGTAARTEAFF; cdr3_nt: TGTGCCAGTAGTCCCGGGACGGCTGCCCGCACTGAAGCTTTCTTT
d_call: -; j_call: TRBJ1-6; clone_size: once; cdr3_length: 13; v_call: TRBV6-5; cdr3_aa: CASSYRVGSPLHF; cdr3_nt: TGTGCCAGCAGTTATCGGGTCGGTTCACCCCTCCACTTT
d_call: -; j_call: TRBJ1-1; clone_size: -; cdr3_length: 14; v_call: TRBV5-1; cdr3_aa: CASSFGSGSTEAFF; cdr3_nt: TGCGCCAGCAGCTTTGGATCGGGGAGCACTGAAGCTTTCTTT
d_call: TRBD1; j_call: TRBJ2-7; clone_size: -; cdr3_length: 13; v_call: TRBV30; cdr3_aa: CAWSTDIRGEQYF; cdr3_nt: TGTGCCTGGAGTACGGACATCAGGGGGGAGCAGTACTTC
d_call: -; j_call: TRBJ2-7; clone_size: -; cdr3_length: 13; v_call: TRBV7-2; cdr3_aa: CASRHKPAGEQYF; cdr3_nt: TGTGCCAGCAGGCACAAACCAGCAGGGGAGCAGTACTTC
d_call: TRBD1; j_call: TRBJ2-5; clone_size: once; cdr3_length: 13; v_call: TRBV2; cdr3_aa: CASSWDSQETQYF; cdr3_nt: TGTGCCAGCAGCTGGGACAGCCAAGAGACCCAGTACTTC
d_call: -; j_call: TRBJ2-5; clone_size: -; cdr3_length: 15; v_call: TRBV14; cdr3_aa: CASSPDEVAQETQYF; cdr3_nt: TGTGCCAGCAGCCCAGATGAGGTAGCCCAAGAGACCCAGTACTTC
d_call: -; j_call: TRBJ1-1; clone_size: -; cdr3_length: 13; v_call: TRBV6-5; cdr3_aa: CASSYPGTNEAFF; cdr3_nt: TGTGCCAGCAGTTACCCTGGGACAAATGAAGCTTTCTTT
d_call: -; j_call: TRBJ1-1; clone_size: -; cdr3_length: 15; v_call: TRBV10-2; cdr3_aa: CASSESQTMNTEAFF; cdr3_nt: TGCGCCAGCAGTGAGTCACAGACCATGAACACTGAAGCTTTCTTT
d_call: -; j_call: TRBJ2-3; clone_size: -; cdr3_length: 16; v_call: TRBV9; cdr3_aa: CASSVAGAGYTDTQYF; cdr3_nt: TGTGCCAGCAGCGTAGCTGGAGCGGGTTACACAGATACGCAGTATTTT
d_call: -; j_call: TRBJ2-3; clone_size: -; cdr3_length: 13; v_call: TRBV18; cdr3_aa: CASSEPGTDTQYF; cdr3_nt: TGTGCCAGCTCTGAGCCTGGCACAGATACGCAGTATTTT
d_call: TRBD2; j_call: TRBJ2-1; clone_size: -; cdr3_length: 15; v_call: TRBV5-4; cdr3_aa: CASSQPVAGYNEQFF; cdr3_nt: TGTGCCAGCAGTCAACCGGTAGCGGGGTACAATGAGCAGTTCTTC
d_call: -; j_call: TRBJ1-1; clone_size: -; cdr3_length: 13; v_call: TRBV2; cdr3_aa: CASSDPLWTEAFF; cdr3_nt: TGTGCCAGCAGTGATCCCCTGTGGACTGAAGCTTTCTTT
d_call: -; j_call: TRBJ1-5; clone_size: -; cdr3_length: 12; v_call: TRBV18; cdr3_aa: CASSVGGQPQHF; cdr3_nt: TGTGCCAGCTCAGTGGGGGGGCAGCCCCAGCATTTT
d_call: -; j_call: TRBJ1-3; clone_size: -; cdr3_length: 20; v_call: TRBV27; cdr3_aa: CASSHHMLEPANRPGNTIYF; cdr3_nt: TGTGCCAGCAGTCACCACATGTTGGAACCCGCTAACCGCCCTGGAAACACCATATATTTT
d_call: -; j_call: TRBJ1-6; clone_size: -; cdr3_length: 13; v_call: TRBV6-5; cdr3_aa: CASNRVFNSPLHF; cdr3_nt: TGTGCCAGCAACCGGGTCTTTAATTCACCCCTCCACTTT
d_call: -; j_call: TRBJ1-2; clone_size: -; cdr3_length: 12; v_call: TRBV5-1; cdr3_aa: CASSLGGDGYTF; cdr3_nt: TGCGCCAGCAGCTTGGGCGGGGATGGCTACACCTTC
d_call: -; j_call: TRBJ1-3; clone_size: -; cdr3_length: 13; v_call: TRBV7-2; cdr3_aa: CATTKRRLDTIYF; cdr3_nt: TGTGCCACCACGAAGCGGCGGCTTGACACCATATATTTT
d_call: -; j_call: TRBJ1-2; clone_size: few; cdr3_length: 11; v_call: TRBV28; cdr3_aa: CATSRENGYTF; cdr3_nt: TGTGCCACCTCAAGGGAGAATGGCTACACCTTC
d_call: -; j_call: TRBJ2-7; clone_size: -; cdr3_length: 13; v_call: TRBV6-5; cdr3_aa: CASRKGQSSEQYF; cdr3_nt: TGTGCCAGCCGAAAGGGGCAGTCGAGCGAGCAGTACTTC
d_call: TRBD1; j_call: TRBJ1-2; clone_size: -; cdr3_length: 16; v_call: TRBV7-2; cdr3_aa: CASSPAGQVLWYGYTF; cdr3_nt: TGTGCCAGCAGCCCAGCAGGACAGGTACTATGGTATGGCTACACCTTC
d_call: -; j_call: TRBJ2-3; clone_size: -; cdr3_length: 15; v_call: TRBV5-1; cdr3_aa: CASSSDTSSTDTQYF; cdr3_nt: TGCGCCAGCAGCTCGGACACCAGCAGCACAGATACGCAGTATTTT
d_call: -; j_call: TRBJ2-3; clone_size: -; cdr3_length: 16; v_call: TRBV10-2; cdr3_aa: CASSESGGSSTDTQYF; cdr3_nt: TGCGCCAGCAGTGAGTCGGGGGGATCTAGCACAGATACGCAGTATTTT
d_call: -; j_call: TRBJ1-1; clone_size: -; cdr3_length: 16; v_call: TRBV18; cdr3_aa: CASSPLGGGLNTEAFF; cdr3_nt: TGTGCCAGCTCACCCTTGGGGGGCGGATTGAACACTGAAGCTTTCTTT
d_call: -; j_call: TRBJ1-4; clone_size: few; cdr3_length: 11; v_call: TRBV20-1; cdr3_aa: CSARTTSRLFF; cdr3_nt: TGCAGTGCTAGAACGACCTCCCGACTGTTTTTT
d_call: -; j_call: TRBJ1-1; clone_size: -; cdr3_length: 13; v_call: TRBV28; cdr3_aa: CASSLRSNTEAFF; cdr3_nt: TGTGCCAGCAGTTTACGGAGTAACACTGAAGCTTTCTTT
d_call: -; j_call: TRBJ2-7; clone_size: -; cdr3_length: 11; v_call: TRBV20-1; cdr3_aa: CSAPGLPRVYF; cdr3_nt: TGCAGTGCTCCGGGTCTCCCTAGGGTGTACTTC
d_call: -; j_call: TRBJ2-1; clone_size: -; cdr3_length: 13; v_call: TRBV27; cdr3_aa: CASSLSPTGEQFF; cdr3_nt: TGTGCCAGCAGTTTGTCCCCTACGGGTGAGCAGTTCTTC
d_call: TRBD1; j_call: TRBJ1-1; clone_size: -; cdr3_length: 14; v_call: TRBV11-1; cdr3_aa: CASSWHRGRPEAFF; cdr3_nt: TGTGCCAGCAGCTGGCACAGGGGACGGCCTGAAGCTTTCTTT
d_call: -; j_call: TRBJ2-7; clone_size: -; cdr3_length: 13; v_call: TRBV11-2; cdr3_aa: CASSSRNSYEQYF; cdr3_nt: TGTGCCAGCAGCTCCAGGAATTCCTACGAGCAGTACTTC